These 4 T cell receptor beta chains share one sample of origin, sequenced in a study of regulatory T cells in long-lasting Graves disease. TCR beta libraries were built with iRepertoire HTBI primers and Arm-PCR of CDR3 regions. One entry per CDR3 protein results from TCRdb running MiXCR on the multiplex PCR reads. Of about 540,000 distinct CDR3 sequences in the sample, 13% are singletons; the top ten hold under 10%. The sample's time point: newly diagnosed GD, antithyroid drugs for less than 3 months. Scientists built the TCR library using RNA that was extracted from PBMCs. Another study also made use of these data, one on T cells in Graves' hyperthyroidism and ophthalmopathy.

The source material was peripheral blood mononuclear cells (PBMCs), sampled at new diagnosis, from a patient treated with antithyroid drugs. These receptors came from a man in his thirties or forties with Graves disease.

On this clonotype itself: Compared with germline, one end of the junction differs, possibly owing to a read error. The chain has TRBV7-6 and TRBJ2-1, with 7 bases lining up with TRBD2. This CDR3 region has 17 residues. CDR1 is SGHVS, CDR2 FNYEAQ, per germline. The CDR3: CTSSWGGGLYSYNEQFF. The CDR3, as DNA: TGTACCAGCAGCTGGGGGGGGGGATTATATTCATACAATGAGCAGTTCTTC.

This clonotype was counted many times. The chain's CDR3 is CASSPGGDYEQYF. In DNA form, the CDR3 reads TGTGCCAGCAGCCCTGGGGGAGACTACGAGCAGTACTTC. This rearrangement joins TRBV3-1 to TRBJ2-7; perhaps D is TRBD1 or TRBD2 (5 bases each). Germline V gene sequence: CDR1 LGHDT, CDR2 YNNKEL (reference sequence). CDR3 length: 13 amino acids. V was shortened by 4 bases and J by 3 bases, with 10 bases between the two germline ends.

This sequence joins TRBV19 and TRBJ1-5, with 11 nucleotides matching TRBD1. This CDR3 spans 16 amino acids. Germline V CDR1 and CDR2: LNHDA, SQIVND (reference sequence). The V and J ends lost 5 bases and 4 bases, in that order; junction bases with no gene match: 7. In DNA, the CDR3 is TGTGCCAGTAGTGTCGGGACAGGGGGGGGTAATCAGCCCCAGCATTTT. As protein: CASSVGTGGGNQPQHF.

The J gene is TRBJ2-1, the V gene TRBV20-1, with a possible D match to TRBD2 (6 bases). Trimming took 5 bases from V and 3 from J, leaving 11 bases between them. The length of the CDR3 is 13 residues. Germline V gene sequence: CDR1 DFQATT, CDR2 SNEGSKA (reference sequence). CDR3 sequence: CSAQTSIYNEQFF. CDR3 nucleotide sequence: TGCAGTGCTCAGACTAGTATCTACAATGAGCAGTTCTTC.